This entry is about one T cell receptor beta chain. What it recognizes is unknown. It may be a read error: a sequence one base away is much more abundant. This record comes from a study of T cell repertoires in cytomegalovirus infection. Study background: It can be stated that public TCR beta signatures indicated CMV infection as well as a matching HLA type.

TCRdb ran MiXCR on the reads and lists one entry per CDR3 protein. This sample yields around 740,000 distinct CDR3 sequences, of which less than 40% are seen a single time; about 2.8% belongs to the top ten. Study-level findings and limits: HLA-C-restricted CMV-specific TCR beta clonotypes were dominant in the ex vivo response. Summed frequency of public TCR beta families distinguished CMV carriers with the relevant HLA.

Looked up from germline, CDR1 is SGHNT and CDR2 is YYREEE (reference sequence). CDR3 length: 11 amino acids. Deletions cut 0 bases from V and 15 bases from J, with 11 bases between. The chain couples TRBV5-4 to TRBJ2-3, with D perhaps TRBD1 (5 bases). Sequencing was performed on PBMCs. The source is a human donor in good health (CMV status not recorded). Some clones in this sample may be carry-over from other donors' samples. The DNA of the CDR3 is TGTGCCAGCAGCTTGGCCGCCAGGGATTATTTT. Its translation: CASSLAARDYF.